This T cell receptor beta chain came from a study of long-term antiretroviral therapy in people with HIV. At the survey level, the v3.0 immunoSEQ assay was run. Generated by immunoSEQ multiplex PCR, the TCRdb table keeps only in-frame clones and is missing some. The sample holds tens of thousands of clones; 84% are singletons and the top ten take roughly 2.4%. The CDR3 totals 16 residues. The germline CDR1 and CDR2 sequences are MGHRA and YSYEKL. V was cut by 4 bases and J by 3 bases, with 18 bases left in between. One or more pre-ART and two or more post-ART PBMC samples were available from each donor.

The TCR was taken from a man in his fifties or sixties with HIV. Sequences were derived from unsorted PBMCs, sampled 3 years after starting antiretroviral therapy. The V and J genes are TRBV4-1 and TRBJ2-5, with a weak D call TRBD1 (6 bases). CDR3 bases: TGCGCCAGCAGCCGCCAGTCCGGGACACTCGAAGAGACCCAGTACTTC. This codes for CASSRQSGTLEETQYF.